This T cell receptor (beta chain) was sequenced during a study of blood T cell repertoires in COVID-19 (dated by TCRdb to 2018 to 2021). General notes on the study: Samples covering the acute and convalescent phases of COVID-19 were provided by collaborators in the United States, Italy and Spain. Deeply sampled blood TCRbeta repertoires from subjects exposed to, actively infected with, or recovered from COVID-19 were included in the dataset. HLA class I and class II types, where available, came from metadata supplied by the sample provider rather than from assay-based typing. A de-identified subject ID, COVID-19 status, age in years and sex were almost always included in the sample metadata. Samples were obtained from the ongoing ImmuneRACE study (first 160 participants) and from some 1,300 subjects provided by 6 global collaborators. The material from the prospective study consisted of cDNA or gDNA derived from T cells, B-cell-depleted T cells, or PBMCs. The repertoires were released in a freely available public database intended as a resource for research on the immune response to SARS-CoV-2. What the work shows at the level of the full study, not this receptor alone: The amount of clinical and demographic metadata varied by source and participant and was provided uncurated.

The immunoSEQ Assay, a bias-controlled multiplex PCR, was used to amplify TCRbeta CDR3 regions from genomic DNA. The authors' analysis ran thus. The number of nucleated cells in each sample was estimated by amplification of reference gene primers within the assay. To quantify the absolute abundance of each unique TCRbeta CDR3 rearrangement, sequence reads were collapsed and filtered. For each sample, productive Simpson clonality was calculated as the square root of Simpson's diversity index over productive rearrangements. As stored in TCRdb, this immuneACCESS dataset retains in-frame rearrangements with V and J assigned. A fraction of the clones does not appear; measured against another copy, unresolved V genes explain less than half of the discrepancy, and the remainder lacks a known reason. V, J and clone size are those of that table, while D and trimming were read from the DNA. Recorded for this sample are about 24,000 clones; 89% of them occurred a single time. The ten largest clones represent roughly a fifth of the sample.

A remark on this clone: The target of this receptor is not known. No clone much larger than this one lies a single base away; base qualities are absent.

Collaborating institutions collected whole blood in K2EDTA tubes following their own protocols. For TCRbeta analysis, collaborators shipped samples in one of three forms: frozen whole blood, isolated PBMCs, or DNA extracted from either of those sample types. The CDR3 measures 14 amino acids from cysteine to phenylalanine. Only CDR3 DNA is held: 42 bases, read in frame from base 1. V is pared back by 3 bases and J by 6 bases, with 12 bases lying between the germline termini. According to the germline V gene, CDR1 reads KGHDR and CDR2 reads SFDVKD. The source is a human donor in a cohort sampled during active COVID-19. The chain links TRBV24-1 with TRBJ2-3; the D gene is not confidently resolved. The source material was peripheral blood. The CDR3 protein: CATSDAGGQDTQYF. The nucleotides are TGTGCCACCAGTGATGCCGGTGGGCAGGATACGCAGTATTTT.